This TCR beta chain was obtained from a study of blood T cell repertoires in COVID-19. Study context: Samples came from the United States, Italy and Spain, spanning acute and convalescent COVID-19. PBMCs, B-cell-depleted T cells, or T cells were the source of the cDNA or gDNA that made up the material.

Under the authors' procedure: Quantification of nucleated cells was approximated via reference gene primer amplification. The method was immunoSEQ multiplex PCR; TCRdb's version includes in-frame clones alone and lacks a portion of them. D and trimming were read from the DNA, whereas the V and J calls and clone size are those reported in that table. The sample contains 270,000 or so clones, approximately 90% of which appear only once. There are 14 residues in the CDR3. Trimming took off 2 bases at V and 1 base at J, with 8 bases between the two ends. Looked up from germline, CDR1 is SGHAT and CDR2 is FQNNGV.

V is TRBV11-2 and J is TRBJ2-5; TRBD2 is a possible D gene (6 bases). The receptor's source is a man aged 40-49 years with acute or convalescent COVID-19. The sequenced sample consisted of peripheral blood. The DNA for the CDR3 is TGTGCCAGCAGCTTAACGGGGGTCCAAGAGACCCAGTACTTC. Protein product: CASSLTGVQETQYF.